The 5 T cell receptor beta chains below come from one sample, sequenced in a study of T cells in women clearing cervical HPV infection. Data came from immunoSEQ multiplex PCR; TCRdb stores just in-frame clones and leaves some out. Recorded for this sample: more than 25,000 clones. The sample was blood buffy coat. These receptor sequences come from a woman aged 18-70 years with a cervical HPV16 infection that either progressed to CIN3+ or cleared (not recorded which).

As concerns this clone: The read is 3 residues too short to cover the CDR3 end, so that end is filled in from the germline J gene. The rearrangement uses TRBV29-1 and TRBJ1-2, with 9 positions matching TRBD1. Germline CDR1 is SQVTM and CDR2 is ANQGSEA. The CDR3 is 12 residues long. V dropped 6 bases and J dropped 6; count of bases not matched to a gene: 5. Incomplete CDR3 DNA: TGCAGCGTCGGCCGGGACAGGGATGGC. This encodes CSVGRDRDG. The full CDR3 protein reads CSVGRDRDGYTF.

Concerning this clone itself: The read ends 3 residues shy of where the CDR3 ends; the end is completed using the germline J gene. This sequence joins TRBV20-1 and TRBJ1-1; D possibly corresponds to TRBD1 (5 bases). This CDR3 region has 13 residues. CDR1 DFQATT and CDR2 SNEGSKA come from the germline V gene (reference sequence). This CDR3 is CSAFRQRGALAFF. The sequenced part of the CDR3 DNA is TGCAGTGCTTTCCGACAGAGAGGGGCCTTA.

With regard to this clone: Coverage ceases 3 residues before the CDR3 finishes, and the germline J gene fills in the end. The genes are TRBV7-9 and TRBJ1-1, with 7 bases identical to TRBD1. In germline, CDR1 is SEHNR, CDR2 FQNEAQ (reference sequence). The trim removed 5 bases at V and 3 bases at J, leaving 9 bases unmatched. CDR3 length equals 15 residues. This CDR3 is CASSRGQSRDTEAFF. The part of the CDR3 DNA that was read is TGTGCCAGCAGCCGGGGACAGTCTAGGGACACTGAA.

Regarding this clone: The read halts 3 residues ahead of the CDR3 end, with the missing end drawn from the germline J gene. The chain couples TRBV2 to TRBJ2-1; 11 bases agree with TRBD1. Per germline, CDR1 SNHLY and CDR2 FYNNEI. CDR3 length: 15 residues. The junction had 4 bases not matched to a gene; V was cut back by 5 bases and J by 4 bases. The CDR3 DNA, read in part, is TGTGCCAGCAGTCGGGGACAGGGGGGGTACAATGAG. It encodes CASSRGQGGYNE. The whole CDR3 is CASSRGQGGYNEQFF. The full variable domain, its missing parts supplied by reference TRBV2 and TRBJ2-1, is EPEVTQTPSHQVTQMGQEVILRCVPISNHLYFYWYRQILGQKVEFLVSFYNNEISEKSEIFDDQFSVERPDGSNFTLKIRSTKLEDSAMYFCASSRGQGGYNEQFFGPGTRLTVL.

As for this clone: The sequence runs out 3 residues before the end of the CDR3; the remainder is reconstructed from the germline J gene. The J gene is TRBJ1-4, the V gene TRBV29-1; D is uncertain. V was pared by 1 base and J by 5 bases, with 5 bases between. The CDR3 runs to 12 residues. The V gene's germline CDR1 is SQVTM and CDR2 ANQGSEA. The sequenced part of the CDR3 DNA is TGCAGCGTTGAAGGTCAAAATGAAAAA. Its protein is CSVEGQNEK. The entire CDR3 is CSVEGQNEKLFF.